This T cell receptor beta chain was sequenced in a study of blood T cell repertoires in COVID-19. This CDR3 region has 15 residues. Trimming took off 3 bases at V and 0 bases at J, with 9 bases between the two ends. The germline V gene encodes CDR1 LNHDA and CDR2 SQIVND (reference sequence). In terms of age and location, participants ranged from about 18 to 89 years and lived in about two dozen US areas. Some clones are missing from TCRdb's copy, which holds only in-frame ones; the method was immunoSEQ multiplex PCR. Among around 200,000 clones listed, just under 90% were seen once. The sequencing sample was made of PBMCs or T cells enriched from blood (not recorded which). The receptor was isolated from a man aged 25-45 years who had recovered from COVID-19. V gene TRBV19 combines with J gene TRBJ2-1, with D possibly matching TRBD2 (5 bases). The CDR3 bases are TGTGCCAGTAGTATGGAAGGGAGCTCCTACAATGAGCAGTTCTTC. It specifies CASSMEGSSYNEQFF.